These 19 T cell receptor beta chains originate from one sample sequenced in a study of sequential checkpoint blockade in melanoma. Treatment indicated: randomized to nivolumab then ipilimumab (arm A) or the reverse (arm B). Libraries were prepared by immunoSEQ multiplex PCR; TCRdb keeps only in-frame clonotypes and omits some of them. The sample comprises some 17,000 clones, over 60% of which are singletons, and 20% to 25% rests with the top ten. The sample consisted of CD8+ T cells sorted from blood (inferred from file names), taken from a patient given nivolumab and ipilimumab in sequence. These TCRs come from a human donor with melanoma.

This sequence joins TRBV29-1 and TRBJ1-2; D remains ambiguous. The CDR3 runs to 13 residues. Germline V CDR1 and CDR2: SQVTM, ANQGSEA. V dropped 6 bases and J dropped 6 bases, with 17 bases sitting between them. This CDR3 reads CSVLSAMGDGYTF. For the CDR3, the DNA is TGCAGCGTCCTCAGCGCCATGGGTGATGGCTACACCTTC.

V usage is TRBV4-2 and J usage is TRBJ1-3; D is perhaps TRBD1 (5 bases). This CDR3 is built from 14 residues. Germline V gives CDR1 LGHNA, CDR2 YNFKEQ. Trimming took off 8 bases at V and 4 bases at J, with 15 bases between the two ends. As DNA, the CDR3 is TGTGCCAGCTCCCGGGGGTTAGCAGGAAACACCATATATTTT. Its protein product is CASSRGLAGNTIYF.

The chain combines TRBV6-4 with TRBJ2-3; 10 bases match TRBD2. Germline V lookup: CDR1 MRHNA, CDR2 SNTAGT. The CDR3 runs to 17 residues. V lost 0 bases, J lost 0 bases, and 3 bases stayed unmatched. CDR3 coding DNA: TGTGCCAGCAGTGACTCTGCTAGCGGGGGCAGCACAGATACGCAGTATTTT. Translation: CASSDSASGGSTDTQYF.

The genes are TRBV5-5 and TRBJ2-5, with 12 bases aligning to TRBD2. V was clipped by 0 bases and J by 5 bases; unmatched bases: 5. The CDR3 is 16 residues long. Germline V CDR1 and CDR2: SGHKS, YYEKEE (reference sequence). Here the CDR3 DNA reads TGTGCCAGCAGCTTGGAACTAGCGGGGGGCAGGGAGACCCAGTACTTC. This encodes CASSLELAGGRETQYF.

The J gene is TRBJ1-1, the V gene TRBV11-2, with 9 bases identical to TRBD1. The CDR3 sequence is 13 residues long. Germline CDR1 SGHAT, CDR2 FQNNGV. Trimming took 5 bases from V and 7 from J; bases not matched to a gene: 5. The CDR3, as DNA: TGTGCCAGCAGCGCGACAGGGGGAGGTGAAGCTTTCTTT. Its protein is CASSATGGGEAFF.

The chain uses TRBV4-3 and TRBJ2-7; D call uncertain. The CDR3 runs to 15 residues. V was shortened by 0 bases and J by 1 base, with 10 bases between the two germline ends. Germline assignment: CDR1 LGHNA and CDR2 YSLEER. This chain's CDR3 is CASSQERGRSYEQYF. The CDR3 DNA reads TGCGCCAGCAGCCAAGAACGTGGCAGGTCCTACGAGCAGTACTTC.

The genes are TRBV6-5 and TRBJ2-7; 7 bases align to TRBD1. V shed 5 bases, J shed 5 bases, and the junction held 9 bases outside the gene matches. The CDR3 consists of 14 residues. The germline CDR1 and CDR2 sequences are MNHEY and SVGAGI. The CDR3 spells CASSTTGVLDEQYF. The CDR3 nucleotides read TGTGCCAGCAGTACCACAGGGGTACTCGACGAGCAGTACTTC.

The V gene is TRBV2, the J gene TRBJ1-1; maybe TRBD1 (5 bases). Trimming stripped 5 bases from V and 6 bases from J, with 16 bases between. The germline CDR1 and CDR2 sequences are SNHLY and FYNNEI. The CDR3 has 14 residues. Here the CDR3 DNA reads TGTGCCAGCAGTAAGGAGGGGATAGGGGCTGAAGCTTTCTTT. Residues: CASSKEGIGAEAFF.

This clone was detected only once. V gene TRBV7-8 combines with J gene TRBJ1-1, with D hard to call. V lost 5 bases to trimming and J lost 4 bases, with 14 bases between them. The germline gives CDR1 SGHVS, CDR2 FQNEAQ. The CDR3 is 14 amino acids. The CDR3 DNA is TGTGCCAGCAGCCTTAGACAACGTGGCACTGAAGCTTTCTTT. Translating it yields CASSLRQRGTEAFF.

The chain has TRBV13 and TRBJ1-6; D is ambiguous. Looked up from germline, CDR1 is PRHDT and CDR2 is FYEKMQ (reference sequence). With 0 bases removed from V and 6 bases from J, the gap between germline ends came to 6 bases. The CDR3 loop spans 14 amino acids. The CDR3 DNA sequence: TGTGCCAGCAGCTTAGGGGCATCTAATTCACCCCTCCACTTT. Residues: CASSLGASNSPLHF.

The chain joins TRBV6-1 to TRBJ1-5, with TRBD1 matching 8 bases. This CDR3 spans 16 amino acids. Losses at the gene ends were 3 bases for V and 5 bases for J; bases not matched to a gene: 9. Germline CDR1 and CDR2: MNHNS and SASEGT. The CDR3 DNA reads TGTGCCAGCAGTGACGAAGACAGGGGAGGGTATCAGCCCCAGCATTTT. Its protein is CASSDEDRGGYQPQHF.

This chain links TRBV2 with TRBJ1-5; 9 positions match TRBD1. Trimming cost V 4 bases and J 4 bases; bases outside gene matches: 2. This CDR3 has 14 amino acids. From germline, CDR1 is SNHLY and CDR2 FYNNEI. The CDR3 DNA follows: TGTGCCAGCAGTGCTGGACAGGGGAATCAGCCCCAGCATTTT. Translation gives CASSAGQGNQPQHF.

This chain links TRBV11-2 with TRBJ1-2; D gene unclear. This CDR3 contains 14 residues. CDR1 SGHAT and CDR2 FQNNGV come from the germline V gene. V was shortened by 4 bases and J by 4 bases, with 13 bases between the two germline ends. This CDR3 reads CASSSYLKPYGYTF. CDR3 DNA: TGTGCCAGCAGCTCATACCTCAAGCCCTATGGCTACACCTTC.

V usage is TRBV2 and J usage is TRBJ2-3; 10 bases line up with TRBD2. Losses at the gene ends were 5 bases for V and 0 bases for J; bases not matched to a gene: 2. Germline loops: CDR1 SNHLY, CDR2 FYNNEI. CDR3 length: 15 residues. The CDR3 DNA sequence: TGTGCCAGCAGTTTACTAGCGGGAAGCACAGATACGCAGTATTTT. This sequence encodes CASSLLAGSTDTQYF.

V is TRBV7-9 and J is TRBJ2-1; TRBD1 aligns across 8 bases. The CDR3 sequence is 16 residues long. V was pared by 5 bases and J by 5 bases, with 11 bases of the junction left unmatched. CDR1 and CDR2 from the germline V gene are SEHNR and FQNEAQ (reference sequence). In DNA form, the CDR3 reads TGTGCCAGCAGCGCTTTGCCGGGACAGGTAAACAATGAGCAGTTCTTC. Translating it yields CASSALPGQVNNEQFF.

The V gene is TRBV2, the J gene TRBJ2-5, with a possible D match to TRBD1 (6 bases). Trimming cost V 4 bases and J 3 bases, with 12 bases left between them. The CDR3 spans 14 residues. Germline-derived CDR1 and CDR2 are SNHLY and FYNNEI. The CDR3 loop reads CASSATGLEETQYF. CDR3 in DNA: TGTGCCAGCAGTGCAACAGGGTTGGAAGAGACCCAGTACTTC.

This chain uses TRBV7-6 with TRBJ1-5; D not certain. The V gene lost 5 bases and the J gene lost 4 bases, with 9 bases spanning the gap. This CDR3 region has 13 residues. CDR1 and CDR2 (germline): SGHVS, FNYEAQ. CDR3 DNA sequence: TGTGCCAGCAGCCCATCGGGAAATCAGCCCCAGCATTTT. Encoded protein: CASSPSGNQPQHF.

Concerning this clone itself: A far larger clone is one base from this, pointing to a likely read error. The sample holds other DNA sequences that translate to the same CDR3. This chain uses TRBV5-4 with TRBJ1-1, with 7 bases identical to TRBD1. V lost 5 bases to trimming and J lost 1 base; unmatched junction nucleotides: 5. This CDR3 is built from 14 residues. Per germline, CDR1 SGHNT and CDR2 YYREEE (reference sequence). The DNA for the CDR3 is TGTGCCAGCAGGGAGGGGGCTAGGAACACTGAAGCTTTCTTT. It yields the protein CASREGARNTEAFF.

The rearrangement joins TRBV27 to TRBJ1-2; D not resolved. V dropped 6 bases and J dropped 8 bases, with 10 bases sitting between them. CDR1 and CDR2 (germline): MNHEY, SMNVEV (reference sequence). The CDR3 has 11 amino acids. The chain's CDR3 is CASSPGSGYTF. CDR3 DNA sequence: TGTGCCAGCAGCCCGGGGTCAGGCTACACCTTC.